These 20 T cell receptor beta chains share one sample of origin, sequenced in a study of blood T cell repertoires in COVID-19. This table comes from immunoSEQ multiplex PCR, and its TCRdb copy is limited to in-frame clones, with some not included. Of 350,000 to 450,000 clones listed, approximately 91% are singletons. Sequenced: PBMCs or T cells enriched from blood (not recorded which). These receptors came from a woman in her forties who had been exposed to COVID-19.

V usage is TRBV19 and J usage is TRBJ1-5, with 9 bases identical to TRBD1. Germline CDR1 is LNHDA and CDR2 is SQIVND (reference sequence). J gave up 4 bases and V 6 bases, and 4 bases lay outside the gene matches. CDR3 size: 14 residues. The CDR3 spells CASRGTGPNQPQHF. In DNA, the CDR3 is TGTGCCAGTAGGGGGACAGGGCCAAATCAGCCCCAGCATTTT. The full variable domain, its missing parts supplied by reference TRBV19 and TRBJ1-5, is DGGITQSPKYLFRKEGQNVTLSCEQNLNHDAMYWYRQDPGQGLRLIYYSQIVNDFQKGDIAEGYSVSREKKESFPLTVTSAQKNPTAFYLCASRGTGPNQPQHFGDGTRLSIL.

V gene TRBV19 combines with J gene TRBJ1-2, with 7 positions matching TRBD1. Germline CDR1 LNHDA, CDR2 SQIVND (reference sequence). CDR3 length equals 12 residues. Unmatched junction bases numbered 4, after V lost 8 bases and J lost 4 bases. The CDR3 bases are TGTGCCAGTTACGCAGGGGGCTATGGCTACACCTTC. As protein: CASYAGGYGYTF.

The V and J genes are TRBV7-9 and TRBJ1-6; D is uncertain. The germline V gene has CDR1 SEHNR and CDR2 FQNEAQ (reference sequence). V was trimmed by 0 bases and J by 8 bases, leaving 8 bases between them. The CDR3 runs 14 residues. The CDR3 sequence is CASSLAAMDSPLHF. The CDR3 DNA is TGTGCCAGCAGCTTAGCGGCAATGGATTCACCCCTCCACTTT.

The rearrangement joins TRBV29-1 to TRBJ1-1, with D tentatively TRBD1 (5 bases). Germline V gives CDR1 SQVTM, CDR2 ANQGSEA. This CDR3 is 14 amino acids long. V lost 4 bases and J 0 bases, leaving 12 bases between the germline ends. The CDR3 here is CSVAGIGMNTEAFF. The CDR3 coding sequence is TGCAGCGTTGCAGGGATAGGGATGAACACTGAAGCTTTCTTT.

The chain joins TRBV5-5 to TRBJ2-7; D unresolved. Deletions cut 4 bases from V and 1 base from J, with 18 bases between. Germline CDR1 SGHKS, CDR2 YYEKEE (reference sequence). The CDR3 contains 16 residues. The CDR3 protein is CASSADRQLRSYEQYF. CDR3 DNA: TGTGCCAGCAGCGCCGACCGCCAACTACGGTCCTACGAGCAGTACTTC.

The chain has TRBV2 and TRBJ1-2; no firm D call. Between the trimmed V and J ends, which lost 2 bases and 8 bases, there was a span of 18 bases. The V gene's germline CDR1 is SNHLY and CDR2 FYNNEI. The CDR3 is 15 residues long. The CDR3 loop is CASSERIRESKGYTF. The CDR3 DNA follows: TGTGCCAGCAGTGAACGGATACGGGAGTCCAAGGGCTACACCTTC.

This clone was recorded only once. The DNA is omitted, as the CDR3 cannot be located on it reliably, and the CDR3 follows TCRdb's listing. The chain joins TRBV12-3 or TRBV12-4 to TRBJ1-2. The CDR3 totals 11 residues, both ends included. The CDR3 loop is CASSTSSGYTF.

The rearrangement links TRBV18 to TRBJ1-3, with D unresolved. Trimming stripped 2 bases from V and 3 bases from J, with 8 bases between. This CDR3 is built from 14 residues. Germline CDR1 is KGHSH and CDR2 is LQKENI. CDR3 in DNA: TGTGCCAGCTCACCAGTCTCCCTTGGAAACACCATATATTTT. This encodes CASSPVSLGNTIYF.

The gene calls are TRBV21-1 and TRBJ1-5. TRBV21-1 is designated a pseudogene. This CDR3 is 15 amino acids long. The CDR3 nucleotides read TGTGCCAGCAGCCTTGGGGGGTCTTTCAATCAGCCCCAGCATTTT. Protein sequence: CASSLGGSFNQPQHF.

The chain uses TRBV10-3 and TRBJ2-5; 9 positions match TRBD2. The ends lost 5 bases at V and 0 bases at J; junction bases unmatched: 7. The CDR3 spans 16 residues. The germline V gene encodes CDR1 ENHRY and CDR2 SYGVKD. The CDR3 region has the DNA TGTGCCATCAGTCCGAAGATAGCGGGGGACCAAGAGACCCAGTACTTC. It specifies CAISPKIAGDQETQYF.

This chain joins TRBV9 and TRBJ2-5; 13 bases match TRBD2. CDR1 is SGDLS and CDR2 is YYNGEE in the germline V gene. The CDR3 has 16 amino acids. V gave up 4 bases and J gave up 7 bases; unmatched junction bases: 10. The CDR3, as DNA: TGTGCCAGCAGCCTTGGACTAGCGGGGGCCGGGGGGACCCAGTACTTC. Residues: CASSLGLAGAGGTQYF.

The chain uses TRBV6-6 and TRBJ2-7; 9 bases line up with TRBD2. This CDR3 is 13 amino acids long. V lost 9 bases, J lost 3 bases, and 6 bases stayed unmatched. From germline, CDR1 is MNHNY and CDR2 SVGAGI (reference sequence). The CDR3 is CASSGGLYYEQYF. The CDR3 DNA reads TGTGCCAGTAGCGGGGGCCTTTACTACGAGCAGTACTTC.

This chain joins TRBV7-2 and TRBJ1-1; 7 bases are a match to TRBD1. The CDR3 has 15 amino acids. Losses at the gene ends were 5 bases for V and 2 bases for J; bases not matched to a gene: 8. Germline CDR1 is SGHTA and CDR2 is FQGNSA. CDR3 loop: CASSRRQGPNTEAFF. The CDR3 nucleotides are TGTGCCAGCAGCAGACGACAGGGACCAAACACTGAAGCTTTCTTT. Supplemented by reference TRBV7-2 and TRBJ1-1, the full variable domain reads GAGVSQSPSNKVTEKGKDVELRCDPISGHTALYWYRQSLGQGLEFLIYFQGNSAPDKSGLPSDRFSAERTGGSVSTLTIQRTQQEDSAVYLCASSRRQGPNTEAFFGQGTRLTVV.

This chain uses TRBV18 with TRBJ2-1; 7 nucleotides line up with TRBD2. The CDR3 is made up of 15 amino acids. Germline loops: CDR1 KGHSH, CDR2 LQKENI. Trimming took 3 bases from V and 4 from J; bases not matched to a gene: 6. The CDR3 region is CASSPGGGAYNEQFF. CDR3 coding DNA: TGTGCCAGCTCACCGGGGGGGGGAGCGTACAATGAGCAGTTCTTC.

V and J are TRBV7-9 and TRBJ1-2, with D uncertain. This CDR3 contains 12 residues. CDR1 is SEHNR and CDR2 is FQNEAQ in the germline V gene (reference sequence). Trimming removed 5 bases from V and 8 bases from J, with 12 bases in between. The CDR3 reads CASSQTETGYTF. CDR3 DNA sequence: TGTGCCAGCAGCCAGACGGAGACGGGCTACACCTTC.

The chain has TRBV9 and TRBJ1-2; D ambiguous. Germline V gene lookup returns CDR1 SGDLS and CDR2 YYNGEE. The CDR3 consists of 15 residues. With 4 bases removed from V and 0 bases from J, the gap between germline ends came to 13 bases. The CDR3 DNA follows: TGTGCCAGCAGCTTAACGACAACGGCTAACTATGGCTACACCTTC. Amino acids: CASSLTTTANYGYTF.

The chain carries TRBV28 and TRBJ2-7, with 7 bases matching TRBD1. V lost 7 bases, J lost 4 bases, and 7 bases stayed unmatched. CDR3 length equals 13 residues. CDR1 is MDHEN and CDR2 is SYDVKM in the germline V gene. CDR3 bases: TGTGCCAGCACGTGGACAGGCAAGTACGAGCAGTACTTC. It specifies CASTWTGKYEQYF.

The CDR3, as DNA: TGTGCCACCAGAAGGTTGGGGACAGGGGGCGTCTACGAGCAGTACTTC. This translates into CATRRLGTGGVYEQYF. The genes are TRBV15 and TRBJ2-7; 12 nucleotides match TRBD1. In germline, CDR1 is LNHNV, CDR2 YYDKDF (reference sequence). The junction had 9 bases not matched to a gene; V was cut back by 6 bases and J by 3 bases. CDR3 length equals 16 residues.

The gene calls are TRBV7-2 and TRBJ1-2; D not certain. Trimming took off 1 base at V and 4 bases at J, with 13 bases between the two ends. The CDR3 extends over 15 amino acids. Germline V gene sequence: CDR1 SGHTA, CDR2 FQGNSA. The DNA of the CDR3 is TGTGCCAGCAGCTTAGGTTGGGGTGGACTCTATGGCTACACCTTC. Residues: CASSLGWGGLYGYTF.

The J gene is TRBJ1-1, the V gene TRBV7-8, with D unclear. CDR1 is SGHVS, CDR2 FQNEAQ, per germline. CDR3 size: 15 residues. Trimming pared 1 base from V and 2 bases from J, leaving 11 bases between. The CDR3 loop is CASSLVPGGNTEAFF. In DNA, the CDR3 is TGTGCCAGCAGCTTAGTCCCCGGAGGAAACACTGAAGCTTTCTTT.